The T cell receptor beta chain under discussion was sequenced for a study of cytomegalovirus exposure and HLA in healthy donors. Looking at the study overall: There were 90 million to 140 million unique TCR beta sequences, drawn from approximately 180 million T cells, in an earlier analysis.

This PCR relied on a set of 60 Vbeta primers and 13 Jbeta primers. TCRdb's copy holds only in-frame clones and misses some; the assay was immunoSEQ multiplex PCR. Among fewer than 70,000 clones listed, roughly 83% were seen once. The ends were cut back, 7 bases at V and 8 bases at J, with 14 bases in the middle. Germline lookup yields CDR1 SNHLY and CDR2 FYNNEI. CDR3 length equals 13 residues. The chain has TRBV2 and TRBJ2-2; D not resolved. The TCR originated in a man in his forties in good health and CMV-seronegative. Specimen: PBMCs. The CDR3: CASTNTGRGELFF. Written as DNA, the CDR3 is TGTGCCAGCACGAACACGGGTAGGGGGGAGCTGTTTTTT.